The next 28 T cell receptor beta chains were all read from a single sample in a study of tumor-infiltrating lymphocytes in primary liver carcinoma. Synthesis of TCR beta cDNA was carried out from approximately 500 ng total RNA with a constant-region primer. Slightly modified ARM-PCR with three nested multiplex PCR rounds yielded TCR beta libraries. TRBV1-TRBV30 forward and Cbeta reverse primers drove the first two approximately 10-cycle rounds. Via MiXCR, TCRdb re-called the multiplex PCR reads, giving one row per CDR3 protein. Altogether approximately 46,000 distinct CDR3 sequences are present, roughly 74% being singletons, with the ten largest covering 35% to 45%. Co-extraction of RNA and DNA was performed on about 20-32 mg of unsorted bulk tissue. The sample was tumor-adjacent normal liver tissue. The receptors here all came from a woman aged 25 to 39 with primary liver carcinoma and hepatitis B virus infection.

The rearrangement uses TRBV6-1 and TRBJ2-1; perhaps TRBD2 as D (6 bases). In germline, CDR1 is MNHNS, CDR2 SASEGT. There are 16 residues in the CDR3. V was clipped by 7 bases and J by 7 bases, with 23 bases between them. The CDR3 is CASNAPGVNGKNEQFF. In nucleotides, the CDR3 is TGTGCCAGCAATGCCCCGGGAGTCAATGGGAAAAATGAGCAGTTCTTC.

The chain employs TRBV11-2 and TRBJ1-2, with unresolved D. Germline lookup yields CDR1 SGHAT and CDR2 FQNNGV. There are 14 residues in the CDR3. Trimming cost V 9 bases and J 8 bases, with 22 bases left between them. The CDR3 region has the DNA TGTGCCAGTGGCTTAGCATTCCTGTTTGGCGGCTACACCTTC. Protein sequence: CASGLAFLFGGYTF.

Points on this clonotype: A read error is possible here, since a much larger clone lies one base away. V is TRBV24-1 and J is TRBJ2-1; D remains unclear. Trimming shortened V by 7 bases and J by 10 bases, and 16 bases separated the two germline ends. Germline V gene lookup returns CDR1 KGHDR and CDR2 SFDVKD. The CDR3 sequence is 13 residues long. The CDR3 spells CATRDRVRIEQFF. DNA of the CDR3: TGTGCCACCAGGGATCGGGTCCGGATAGAGCAGTTCTTC.

About this clonotype: Relative to the germline gene, one junction end is altered; a read error may explain this. This chain joins TRBV29-1 and TRBJ2-3, with 7 bases aligning to TRBD2. The CDR3 totals 16 residues. Germline CDR1 SQVTM, CDR2 ANQGSEA. The CDR3 reads CSVATTSSGNTDTHYF. In DNA, the CDR3 is TGCAGCGTTGCTACCACTTCTAGCGGAAACACAGATACGCATTATTTT.

In regard to this clonotype: This may come from a read error, since a much larger clone is one base off. The J gene is TRBJ2-3, the V gene TRBV5-1, with D possibly being TRBD2 (5 bases). Germline-derived CDR1 and CDR2 are SGHRS and YFSETQ. This CDR3 comprises 16 residues. Trimming cost V 0 bases and J 5 bases, with 16 bases left between them. The CDR3 DNA sequence: TGCGCCAGCAGCTTGGCCCTTATTCGGGAATTAGATACGCAGTATTTT. Its translation: CASSLALIRELDTQYF.

This chain uses TRBV5-4 with TRBJ2-1; 12 bases line up with TRBD2. The germline gives CDR1 SGHNT, CDR2 YYREEE (reference sequence). V lost 1 base to trimming and J lost 1 base; unmatched junction nucleotides: 6. This CDR3 contains 18 residues. CDR3 nucleotides: TGTGCCAGCAGCTTGACTCCTAGCGGGAGGGGGTCCTACAATGAGCAGTTCTTC. Residues: CASSLTPSGRGSYNEQFF. Full variable domain (outside the CDR3, taken from reference TRBV5-4 and TRBJ2-1): ETGVTQSPTHLIKTRGQQVTLRCSSQSGHNTVSWYQQALGQGPQFIFQYYREEENGRGNFPPRFSGLQFPNYSSELNVNALELDDSALYLCASSLTPSGRGSYNEQFFGPGTRLTVL.

This rearrangement joins TRBV29-1 to TRBJ2-5, with no clear D. This CDR3 has 13 amino acids. The ends were cut back, 4 bases at V and 3 bases at J, with 12 bases in the middle. CDR1 and CDR2 (germline): SQVTM, ANQGSEA. CDR3 sequence (DNA): TGCAGCGTTGCCTCGTCTGCTAAAGAGACCCAGTACTTC. Its translation is CSVASSAKETQYF.

The CDR3 DNA is TGTGCCAGCAGCTTGGTCATGGCCAGGGCTGGAAACACCATATATTTT. Protein product: CASSLVMARAGNTIYF. The chain is built from TRBV5-6 and TRBJ1-3, with D possibly TRBD1 on 5 matching bases. CDR3 size: 16 residues. V lost 0 bases and J lost 2, with 12 bases in between. Looked up from germline, CDR1 is SGHDT and CDR2 is YYEEEE.

The chain has TRBV7-9 and TRBJ2-2, with unresolved D. The V gene's germline CDR1 is SEHNR and CDR2 FQNEAQ (reference sequence). The CDR3 is made up of 12 amino acids. Trimming left V 5 bases short and J 11 bases short, with 12 bases between. CDR3 bases: TGTGCCAGCAGCACAGACACCGATGAGCTGTTTTTT. It encodes CASSTDTDELFF.

This clonotype showed up just once. A junction boundary mismatches the germline segment, possibly from a read error. The V gene is TRBV4-3, the J gene TRBJ1-2, with unresolved D. The V gene's germline CDR1 is LGHNA and CDR2 YSLEER. The CDR3 sequence is 14 residues long. DNA of the CDR3: TGCGCCAGCAGCCAAGTGGTCGGAGTTTCTGGCTACACATTC. It yields the protein CASSQVVGVSGYTF.

The chain has TRBV11-2 and TRBJ2-1; D tentatively reads TRBD1 or TRBD2 (6 bases each). CDR1 is SGHAT, CDR2 FQNNGV, per germline. Trimming stripped 4 bases from V and 7 bases from J, with 20 bases between. The CDR3 runs 16 residues. The CDR3 protein is CASSSSAEGGRNEQFF. DNA of the CDR3: TGTGCCAGCAGCTCCTCGGCTGAGGGGGGTCGAAATGAGCAGTTCTTC.

The sample holds a few counts of this clonotype. Relative to the germline gene, one junction end is altered; a read error may explain this. J is TRBJ2-2 and V is TRBV2; 10 nucleotides match TRBD2. The germline V gene has CDR1 SNHLY and CDR2 FYNNEI. The CDR3 length is 18 residues. The CDR3 nucleotides read TGTGCCACCAGTGAAGGCGGACTAGCGGAAGGGCTCACCGGGGAGCTGTTTTTT. Amino acids: CATSEGGLAEGLTGELFF.

In this sample, this clonotype turned up a few times. The chain combines TRBV11-2 with TRBJ2-5; the match to TRBD1 covers 9 bases. Germline V lookup: CDR1 SGHAT, CDR2 FQNNGV. Trimming took 7 bases from V and 3 from J; bases not matched to a gene: 9. The length of the CDR3 is 15 residues. The chain's CDR3 is CASTRTGGAKETQYF. The CDR3 region has the DNA TGTGCCAGCACAAGAACAGGGGGCGCGAAAGAGACCCAGTACTTC.

CDR3 in amino acids: CASPGTPRNEQFF. The CDR3 DNA follows: TGTGCCAGCCCAGGGACCCCGAGGAATGAGCAGTTCTTC. This chain links TRBV6-6 with TRBJ2-1; tentatively, D is TRBD1 or TRBD2 (5 bases each). Germline assignment: CDR1 MNHNY and CDR2 SVGAGI (reference sequence). With 8 bases removed from V and 7 bases from J, the gap between germline ends came to 15 bases. The CDR3 spans 13 residues.

The chain is built from TRBV28 and TRBJ2-3; possibly TRBD2 for D (5 bases). The CDR3 is made up of 12 amino acids. V lost 7 bases and J lost 2, with 7 bases in between. Germline lookup yields CDR1 MDHEN and CDR2 SYDVKM. The CDR3 DNA is TGTGCCAGCATGGAGGTCACAGATACGCAGTATTTT. It specifies CASMEVTDTQYF.

A note on this clonotype: One end of the junction does not line up with germline, which may come from a read error. The V gene is TRBV6-2 or TRBV6-3, the J gene TRBJ1-1, with D unresolved. Germline CDR1 is MNHEY and CDR2 is SVGEGT. The CDR3 extends over 13 amino acids. DNA for the CDR3: TGTGCCAGCCGTTATAAAGAGAACACAGAAGCTTTCTTT. This sequence encodes CASRYKENTEAFF.

For this clonotype: A read error may produce the germline difference seen at one junction end. The chain links TRBV6-6 to TRBJ2-7, with D possibly TRBD2 on 5 matching bases. Germline V lookup: CDR1 MNHNY, CDR2 SVGAGI (reference sequence). The length of the CDR3 is 14 residues. CDR3 bases: TGTGCCAGCCGGTCCCCTAGCCGAGGCTACGAGCAGTACTTT. The encoded protein is CASRSPSRGYEQYF.

This clonotype was observed many times. The chain carries TRBV2 and TRBJ1-4, with D hard to call. V lost 8 bases to trimming and J lost 8 bases, with 9 bases between them. CDR1 and CDR2 (germline): SNHLY, FYNNEI. CDR3 size: 11 residues. CDR3 region: CASEVREKLFF. In DNA, the CDR3 is TGTGCCAGCGAGGTTAGGGAAAAACTGTTTTTT. The full variable domain, its missing parts supplied by reference TRBV2 and TRBJ1-4, is EPEVTQTPSHQVTQMGQEVILRCVPISNHLYFYWYRQILGQKVEFLVSFYNNEISEKSEIFDDQFSVERPDGSNFTLKIRSTKLEDSAMYFCASEVREKLFFGSGTQLSVL.

Only one count was recorded for this clonotype. A junction boundary mismatches the germline segment, possibly from a read error. The chain links TRBV4-3 to TRBJ2-1, with D perhaps matching TRBD1 or TRBD2 (6 bases each). The CDR3 has 15 residues. From germline, CDR1 is LGHNA and CDR2 YSLEER. CDR3 nucleotides: TGCGCCAGCAGACAAGACGGGGGCCGCTACAATGAGCAATTCTTC. Its protein product is CASRQDGGRYNEQFF.

In regard to this clonotype: The junction and the germline gene differ at one end; a read error may be behind it. The chain carries TRBV28 and TRBJ2-5, with 7 bases that match TRBD2. This CDR3 has 13 amino acids. Germline V gives CDR1 MDHEN, CDR2 SYDVKM. CDR3 region: CASCVPGREIQYF. Here the CDR3 DNA reads TGTGCCAGCTGTGTCCCGGGGCGGGAGATCCAGTACTTC. Full variable domain (rest looked up from reference TRBV28 and TRBJ2-5): DVKVTQSSRYLVKRTGEKVFLECVQDMDHENMFWYRQDPGLGLRLIYFSYDVKMKEKGDIPEGYSVSREKKERFSLILESASTNQTSMYLCASCVPGREIQYFGPGTRLLVL.

The chain combines TRBV4-3 with TRBJ1-2; tentative D call: TRBD1 (5 bases). Per germline, CDR1 LGHNA and CDR2 YSLEER. This CDR3 region has 16 residues. Between the trimmed V and J ends, which lost 4 bases and 7 bases, there was a span of 22 bases. The CDR3 here is CASSLVRERGDCGYTF. DNA of the CDR3: TGCGCCAGCAGCCTAGTCAGGGAGCGCGGCGACTGTGGCTACACCTTC.

Turning to this clonotype: The junction departs from the called germline gene at one end, perhaps through a read error. V is TRBV18 and J is TRBJ2-1, with 7 bases lining up with TRBD1. This CDR3 comprises 15 residues. CDR1 is KGHSH and CDR2 is LQKENI in the germline V gene. The CDR3 sequence: CASSQRQGIYSEQFF. The DNA for the CDR3 is TGTGCCAGCTCCCAACGACAGGGAATCTACAGTGAGCAGTTCTTC. Using reference TRBV18 and TRBJ2-1 for the parts outside the CDR3, the full variable domain is NAGVMQNPRHLVRRRGQEARLRCSPMKGHSHVYWYRQLPEEGLKFMVYLQKENIIDESGMPKERFSAEFPKEGPSILRIQQVVRGDSAAYFCASSQRQGIYSEQFFGPGTRLTVL.

Worth noting for this clonotype: Since no conserved phenylalanine or tryptophan closes the CDR3, a read error is the likely cause. The V gene is TRBV12-3 or TRBV12-4, the J gene TRBJ2-3, with 10 nucleotides matching TRBD1. The CDR3 is made up of 15 amino acids. The V and J ends lost 8 bases and 2 bases, in that order; junction bases with no gene match: 7. This chain's CDR3 is CASGYGTGVTDTQYL. The CDR3 region has the DNA TGTGCCAGCGGCTACGGGACAGGGGTCACAGATACGCAGTATCTT.

In the case of this clonotype: A junction end diverges from the germline sequence, so it may reflect a read error. The V call is TRBV6-2 or TRBV6-3, the J call TRBJ2-2; 9 bases agree with TRBD1. The germline V gene has CDR1 MNHEY and CDR2 SVGEGT. The length of the CDR3 is 16 residues. This chain's CDR3 is CAGSYWDRVNTGELFF. The CDR3 DNA sequence: TGTGCCGGCAGTTATTGGGACAGGGTGAACACCGGGGAGCTGTTTTTT.

This clonotype has ten or more counts. Given a much more abundant clone one base away, this may be a read error. The chain is built from TRBV14 and TRBJ1-1, with D uncertain. Trimming pared 1 base from V and 4 bases from J, leaving 10 bases between. The CDR3 runs 14 residues. Germline assignment: CDR1 SGHDN and CDR2 FVKESK. CDR3 sequence reads: CASSQGHGVTEAFF. The CDR3 DNA reads as TGTGCCAGCAGCCAAGGGCACGGAGTCACTGAAGCTTTCTTT. Drawing the rest from reference TRBV14 and TRBJ1-1, the complete variable domain is EAGVTQFPSHSVIEKGQTVTLRCDPISGHDNLYWYRRVMGKEIKFLLHFVKESKQDESGMPNNRFLAERTGGTYSTLKVQPAELEDSGVYFCASSQGHGVTEAFFGQGTRLTVV.

This clonotype was recorded once. The junction departs from germline at one end; a sequencing error may be responsible. The V and J genes are TRBV11-2 and TRBJ2-1, with 9 bases that match TRBD2. Germline V lookup: CDR1 SGHAT, CDR2 FQNNGV. This CDR3 spans 16 amino acids. Here the CDR3 DNA reads TGTGCCAGCAGCACCTCTCCAGCGGGAGGATACAATGAGAAGTACTTC. Protein: CASSTSPAGGYNEKYF.

The count of this clonotype is one. A much more abundant neighbour one base away suggests this may be a read error. V usage is TRBV28 and J usage is TRBJ2-5; D remains unclear. The CDR3 covers 15 residues. Deletions cut 3 bases from V and 5 bases from J, with 16 bases between. The germline CDR1 and CDR2 sequences are MDHEN and SYDVKM. The CDR3 loop is CASSLLRASAETQYF. The CDR3 region has the DNA TGTGCCAGCAGTTTGCTCAGAGCCAGCGCGGAGACCCAGTACTTC.

The chain joins TRBV11-2 to TRBJ2-1, with 9 bases that match TRBD2. The CDR3 has 17 amino acids. Germline V lookup: CDR1 SGHAT, CDR2 FQNNGV. The CDR3 is CACSLGVSGSVFDEQFF. In DNA form, the CDR3 reads TGTGCTTGCAGCTTAGGGGTTAGCGGGAGTGTCTTCGATGAGCAGTTCTTC.